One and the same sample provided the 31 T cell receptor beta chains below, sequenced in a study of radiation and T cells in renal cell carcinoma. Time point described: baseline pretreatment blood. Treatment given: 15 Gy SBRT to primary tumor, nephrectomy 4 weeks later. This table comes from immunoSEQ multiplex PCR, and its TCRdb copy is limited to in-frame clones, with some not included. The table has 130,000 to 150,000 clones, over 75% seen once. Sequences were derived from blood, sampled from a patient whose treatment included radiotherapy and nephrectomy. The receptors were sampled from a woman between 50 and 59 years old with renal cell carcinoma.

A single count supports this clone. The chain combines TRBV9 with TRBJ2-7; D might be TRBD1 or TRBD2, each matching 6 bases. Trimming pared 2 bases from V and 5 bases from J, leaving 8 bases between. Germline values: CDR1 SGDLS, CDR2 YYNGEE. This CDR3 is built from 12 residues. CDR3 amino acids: CASSVGGDEQYF. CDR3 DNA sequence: TGTGCCAGCAGCGTGGGGGGCGACGAGCAGTACTTC. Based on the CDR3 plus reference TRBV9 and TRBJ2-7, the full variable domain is DSGVTQTPKHLITATGQRVTLRCSPRSGDLSVYWYQQSLDQGLQFLIQYYNGEERAKGNILERFSAQQFPDLHSELNLSSLELGDSALYFCASSVGGDEQYFGPGTRLTVT.

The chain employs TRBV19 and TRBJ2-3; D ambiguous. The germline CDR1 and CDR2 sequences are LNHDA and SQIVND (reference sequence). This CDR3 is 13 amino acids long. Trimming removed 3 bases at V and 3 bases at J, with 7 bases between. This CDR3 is CASSMFSTDTQYF. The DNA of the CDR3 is TGTGCCAGTAGTATGTTTAGTACAGATACGCAGTATTTT.

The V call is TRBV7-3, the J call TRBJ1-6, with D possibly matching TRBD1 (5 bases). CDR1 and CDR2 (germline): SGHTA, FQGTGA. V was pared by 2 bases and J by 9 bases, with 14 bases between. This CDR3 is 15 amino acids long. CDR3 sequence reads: CASSLLGNQGSPLHF. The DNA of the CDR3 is TGTGCCAGCAGCTTACTAGGAAACCAGGGTTCACCCCTCCACTTT.

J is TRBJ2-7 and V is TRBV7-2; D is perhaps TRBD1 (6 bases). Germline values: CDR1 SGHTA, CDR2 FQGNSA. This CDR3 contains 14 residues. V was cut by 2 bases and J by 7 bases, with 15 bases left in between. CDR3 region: CASSLSGFQGEQYF. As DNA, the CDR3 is TGTGCCAGCAGCTTATCAGGGTTCCAGGGGGAGCAGTACTTC.

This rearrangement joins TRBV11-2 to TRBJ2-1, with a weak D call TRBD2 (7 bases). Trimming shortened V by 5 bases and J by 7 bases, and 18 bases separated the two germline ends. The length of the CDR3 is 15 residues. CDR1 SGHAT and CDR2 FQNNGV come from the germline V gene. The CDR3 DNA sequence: TGTGCCAGCAGCCATAGGGGGAGGGCGAGTAATGAGCAGTTCTTC. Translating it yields CASSHRGRASNEQFF.

DNA of the CDR3: TGTGCCAGCAGTTTAACTAGTGGGGGTGAGCAGTTCTTC. This encodes CASSLTSGGEQFF. V is TRBV6-5 and J is TRBJ2-1; D is tentatively TRBD1 or TRBD2 (5 bases each). Trimming pared 4 bases from V and 9 bases from J, leaving 13 bases between. The length of the CDR3 is 13 residues. Germline CDR1 MNHEY, CDR2 SVGAGI.

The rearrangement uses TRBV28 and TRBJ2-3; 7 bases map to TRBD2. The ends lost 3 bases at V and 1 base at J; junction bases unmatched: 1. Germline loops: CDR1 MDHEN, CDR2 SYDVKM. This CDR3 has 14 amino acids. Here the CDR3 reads CASSFLAGTDTQYF. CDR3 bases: TGTGCCAGCAGTTTTCTAGCGGGCACAGATACGCAGTATTTT.

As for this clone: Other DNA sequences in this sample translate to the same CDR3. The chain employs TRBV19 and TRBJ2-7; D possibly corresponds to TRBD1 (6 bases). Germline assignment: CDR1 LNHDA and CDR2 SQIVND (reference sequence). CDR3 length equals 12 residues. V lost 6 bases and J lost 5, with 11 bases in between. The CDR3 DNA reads TGTGCCAGTAGCCTTACAGGGAACGAGCAGTACTTC. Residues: CASSLTGNEQYF.

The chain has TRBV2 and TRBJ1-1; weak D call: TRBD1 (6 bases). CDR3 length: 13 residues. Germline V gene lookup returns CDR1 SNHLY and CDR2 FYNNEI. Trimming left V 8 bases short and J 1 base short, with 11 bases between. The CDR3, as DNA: TGTGCCAGCCGGGGGCAGAGGAACACTGAAGCTTTCTTT. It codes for CASRGQRNTEAFF.

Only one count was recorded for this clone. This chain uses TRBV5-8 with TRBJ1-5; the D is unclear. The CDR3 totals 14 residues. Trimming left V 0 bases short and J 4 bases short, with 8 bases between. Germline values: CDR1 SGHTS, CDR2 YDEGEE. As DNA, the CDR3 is TGTGCCAGCAGCTTGGTCGGGAAAAATCAGCCCCAGCATTTT. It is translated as CASSLVGKNQPQHF.

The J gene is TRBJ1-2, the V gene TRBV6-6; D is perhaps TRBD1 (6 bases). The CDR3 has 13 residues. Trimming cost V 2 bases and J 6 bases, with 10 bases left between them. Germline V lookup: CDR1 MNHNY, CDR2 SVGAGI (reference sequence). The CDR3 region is CASSYGGGNGYTF. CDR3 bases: TGTGCCAGCAGTTACGGAGGGGGTAATGGCTACACCTTC.

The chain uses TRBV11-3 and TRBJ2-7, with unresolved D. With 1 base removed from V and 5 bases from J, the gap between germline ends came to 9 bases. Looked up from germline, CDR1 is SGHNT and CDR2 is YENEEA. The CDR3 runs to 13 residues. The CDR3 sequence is CASSLGPRDEQYF. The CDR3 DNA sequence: TGTGCCAGCAGCTTAGGTCCACGGGACGAGCAGTACTTC.

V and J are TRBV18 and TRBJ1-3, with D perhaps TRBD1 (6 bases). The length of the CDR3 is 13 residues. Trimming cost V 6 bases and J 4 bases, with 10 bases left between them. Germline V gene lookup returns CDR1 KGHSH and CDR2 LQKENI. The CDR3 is CASSQGYGNTIYF. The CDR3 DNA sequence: TGTGCCAGCTCGCAGGGGTACGGAAACACCATATATTTT.

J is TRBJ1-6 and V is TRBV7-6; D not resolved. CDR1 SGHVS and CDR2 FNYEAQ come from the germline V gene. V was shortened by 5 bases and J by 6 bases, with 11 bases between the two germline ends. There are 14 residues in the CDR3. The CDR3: CASSPDRVNSPLHF. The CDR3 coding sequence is TGTGCCAGCAGCCCAGATAGGGTTAATTCACCCCTCCACTTT.

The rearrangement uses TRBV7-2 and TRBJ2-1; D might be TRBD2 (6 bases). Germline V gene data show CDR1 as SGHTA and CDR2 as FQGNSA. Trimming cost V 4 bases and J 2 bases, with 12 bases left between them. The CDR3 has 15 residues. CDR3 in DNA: TGTGCCAGCAGCTACCTCGGGGGTACCTACAATGAGCAGTTCTTC. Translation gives CASSYLGGTYNEQFF.

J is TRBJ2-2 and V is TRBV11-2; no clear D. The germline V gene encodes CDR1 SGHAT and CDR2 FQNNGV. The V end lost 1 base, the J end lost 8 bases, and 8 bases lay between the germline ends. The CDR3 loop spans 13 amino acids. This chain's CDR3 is CASSLGLSGELFF. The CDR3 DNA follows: TGTGCCAGCAGCTTAGGTCTATCTGGGGAGCTGTTTTTT.

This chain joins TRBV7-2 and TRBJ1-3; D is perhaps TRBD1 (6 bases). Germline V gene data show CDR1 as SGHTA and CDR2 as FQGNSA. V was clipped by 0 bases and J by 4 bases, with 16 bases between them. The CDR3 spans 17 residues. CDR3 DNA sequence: TGTGCCAGCAGCTTAGCCCCCCCAGGGGCGGGGGGAAACACCATATATTTT. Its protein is CASSLAPPGAGGNTIYF.

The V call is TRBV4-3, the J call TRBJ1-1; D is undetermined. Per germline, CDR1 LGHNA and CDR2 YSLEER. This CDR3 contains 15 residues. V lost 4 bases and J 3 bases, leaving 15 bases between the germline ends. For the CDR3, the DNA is TGCGCCAGCAGCCGCGCTGGGCTGGTGGACACTGAAGCTTTCTTT. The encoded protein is CASSRAGLVDTEAFF.

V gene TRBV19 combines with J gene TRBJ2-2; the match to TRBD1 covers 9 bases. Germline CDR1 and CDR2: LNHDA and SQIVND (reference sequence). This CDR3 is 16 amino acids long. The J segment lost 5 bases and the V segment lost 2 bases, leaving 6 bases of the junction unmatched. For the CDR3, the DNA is TGTGCCAGTAGTATAACGGGGACAGGGAGTACCGGGGAGCTGTTTTTT. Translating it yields CASSITGTGSTGELFF.

CDR3 DNA: TGTGCCAGCAGCTCTCAACCGGGACCCCAGTACTTC. Its protein is CASSSQPGPQYF. The rearrangement joins TRBV11-2 to TRBJ2-5; TRBD1 or TRBD2 may be the D gene (5 bases each). The CDR3 contains 12 residues. V lost 4 bases to trimming and J lost 9 bases, with 12 bases between them. Germline V gene lookup returns CDR1 SGHAT and CDR2 FQNNGV.

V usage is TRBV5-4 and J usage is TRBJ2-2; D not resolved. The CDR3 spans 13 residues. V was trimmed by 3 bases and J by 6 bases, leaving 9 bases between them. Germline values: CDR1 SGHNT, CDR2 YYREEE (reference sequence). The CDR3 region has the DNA TGTGCCAGCAGCTCAAGTAGGTCCGGGGAGCTGTTTTTT. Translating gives CASSSSRSGELFF.

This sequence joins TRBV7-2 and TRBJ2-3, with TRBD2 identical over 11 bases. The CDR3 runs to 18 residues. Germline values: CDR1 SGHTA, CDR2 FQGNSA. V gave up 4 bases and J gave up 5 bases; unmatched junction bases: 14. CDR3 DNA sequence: TGTGCCAGCAGCTCGCCTGGGGTTCTAGCGGGGGGTGGAGATACGCAGTATTTT. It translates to CASSSPGVLAGGGDTQYF.

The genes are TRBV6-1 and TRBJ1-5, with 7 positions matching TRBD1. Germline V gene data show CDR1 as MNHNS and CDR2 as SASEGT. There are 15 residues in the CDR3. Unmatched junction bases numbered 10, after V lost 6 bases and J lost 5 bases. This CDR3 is CASSAMTGFYQPQHF. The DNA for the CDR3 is TGTGCCAGCAGCGCGATGACAGGGTTCTATCAGCCCCAGCATTTT.

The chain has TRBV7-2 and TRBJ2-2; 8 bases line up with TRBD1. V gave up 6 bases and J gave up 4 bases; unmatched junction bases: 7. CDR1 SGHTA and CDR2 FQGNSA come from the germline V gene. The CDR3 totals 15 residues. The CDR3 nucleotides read TGTGCCAGCAGGGCAGGGGGCGAGGTCACCGGGGAGCTGTTTTTT. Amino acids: CASRAGGEVTGELFF.

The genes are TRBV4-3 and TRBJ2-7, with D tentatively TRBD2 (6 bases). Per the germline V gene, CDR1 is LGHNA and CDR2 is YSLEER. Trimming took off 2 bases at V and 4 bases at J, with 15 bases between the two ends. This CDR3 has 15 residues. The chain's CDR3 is CASSQSPGVDYEQYF. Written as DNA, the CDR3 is TGCGCCAGCAGCCAATCGCCGGGGGTCGATTACGAGCAGTACTTC.

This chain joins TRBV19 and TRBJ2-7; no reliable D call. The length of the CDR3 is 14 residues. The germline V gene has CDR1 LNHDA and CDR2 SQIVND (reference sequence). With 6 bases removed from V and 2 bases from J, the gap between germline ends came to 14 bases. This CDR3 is CASSKGADTYEQYF. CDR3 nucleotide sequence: TGTGCCAGTAGCAAGGGTGCGGATACCTACGAGCAGTACTTC.

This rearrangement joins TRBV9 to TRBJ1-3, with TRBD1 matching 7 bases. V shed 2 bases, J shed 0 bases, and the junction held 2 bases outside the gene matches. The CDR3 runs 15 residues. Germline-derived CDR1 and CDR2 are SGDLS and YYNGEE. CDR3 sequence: CASSVSGGSGNTIYF. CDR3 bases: TGTGCCAGCAGCGTTTCAGGGGGCTCTGGAAACACCATATATTTT.

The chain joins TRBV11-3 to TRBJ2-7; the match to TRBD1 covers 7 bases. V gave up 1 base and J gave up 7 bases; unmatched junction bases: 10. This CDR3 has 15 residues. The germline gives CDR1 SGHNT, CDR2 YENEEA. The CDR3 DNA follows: TGTGCCAGCAGCTTAGGGTTTATAGGGGGCGCGGAGCAGTACTTC. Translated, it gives CASSLGFIGGAEQYF.

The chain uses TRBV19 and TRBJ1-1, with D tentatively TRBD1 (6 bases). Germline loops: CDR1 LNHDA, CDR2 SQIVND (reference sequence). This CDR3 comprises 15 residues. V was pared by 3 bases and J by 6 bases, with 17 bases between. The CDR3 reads CASSMSSPRQAEAFF. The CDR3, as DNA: TGTGCCAGTAGTATGTCGAGCCCACGACAGGCTGAAGCTTTCTTT.

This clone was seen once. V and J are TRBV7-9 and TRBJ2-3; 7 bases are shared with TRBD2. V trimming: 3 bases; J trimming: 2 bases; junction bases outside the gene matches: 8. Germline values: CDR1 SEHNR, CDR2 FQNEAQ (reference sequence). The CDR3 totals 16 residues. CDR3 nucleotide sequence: TGTGCCAGCAGCTTCGCAGCGGGGACCCCCACAGATACGCAGTATTTT. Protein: CASSFAAGTPTDTQYF.

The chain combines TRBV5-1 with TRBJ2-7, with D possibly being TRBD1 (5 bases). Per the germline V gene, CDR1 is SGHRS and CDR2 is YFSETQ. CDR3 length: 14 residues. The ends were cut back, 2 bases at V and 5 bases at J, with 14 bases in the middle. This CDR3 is CASSFLSEDNEQYF. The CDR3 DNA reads TGCGCCAGCAGCTTCTTGTCAGAGGACAACGAGCAGTACTTC.